The subject of this entry is one TCR beta chain. Its target is unknown. Libraries were prepared by immunoSEQ multiplex PCR; TCRdb keeps only in-frame clonotypes and omits some of them. The sample lists about 76,000 clones; about 88% were seen once. These data are taken from a study of T cell responses to AZD1222 COVID-19 vaccine. Study-wide results and limits: Distributed over spike, vaccine-associated CD4 TCRs predominated at 160-218 and 743-854. Baseline serology detected seropositivity in only six or seven AZD1222 recipients. Possibly, clonal diversity was underestimated; donors were largely white British and included more females. Epitopes outside B.1.351 and B.1.1.7 mutated regions reportedly drew nearly half of spike TCRs.

The junction had 0 bases not matched to a gene; V was cut back by 11 bases and J by 1 base. The V gene's germline CDR1 is MDHEN and CDR2 SYDVKM. The CDR3 loop spans 12 amino acids. The clonotype was recovered from an adult in good health. V usage is TRBV28 and J usage is TRBJ2-2, with 8 bases fitting TRBD1. The source was peripheral blood, collected on day 0 of AZD1222 vaccination. The CDR3 is CAGQGNTGELFF. CDR3 in DNA: TGTGCCGGACAGGGGAACACCGGGGAGCTGTTTTTT.